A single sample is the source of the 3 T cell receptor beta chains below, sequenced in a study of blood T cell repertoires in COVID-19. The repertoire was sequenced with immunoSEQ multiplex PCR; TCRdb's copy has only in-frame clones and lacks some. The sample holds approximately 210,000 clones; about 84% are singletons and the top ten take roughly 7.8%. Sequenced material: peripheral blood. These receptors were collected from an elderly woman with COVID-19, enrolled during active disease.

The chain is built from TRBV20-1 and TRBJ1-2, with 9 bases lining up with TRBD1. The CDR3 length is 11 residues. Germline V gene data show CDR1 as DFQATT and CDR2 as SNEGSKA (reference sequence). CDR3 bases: TGCAAAGTGACAGGGGGCTATGGCTACACCTTC. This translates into CKVTGGYGYTF.

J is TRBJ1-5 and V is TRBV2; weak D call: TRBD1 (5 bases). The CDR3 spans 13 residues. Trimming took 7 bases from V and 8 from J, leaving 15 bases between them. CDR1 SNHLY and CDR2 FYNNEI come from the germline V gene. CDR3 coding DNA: TGTGCCAGCATGCGGGACGTTGGGAAGCCCCAGCATTTT. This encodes CASMRDVGKPQHF.

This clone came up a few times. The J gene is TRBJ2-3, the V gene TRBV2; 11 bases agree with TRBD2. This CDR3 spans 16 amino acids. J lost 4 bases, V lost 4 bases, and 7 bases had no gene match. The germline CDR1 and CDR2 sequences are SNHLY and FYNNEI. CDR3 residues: CASSVIAGGRSDTQYF. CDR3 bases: TGTGCCAGCAGTGTAATAGCGGGGGGGCGGTCAGATACGCAGTATTTT.